Following are 21 T cell receptor beta chains from one sample sequenced in a study of shared clonotypes between healthy human individuals. TCRdb's table, derived via immunoSEQ multiplex PCR, lists solely in-frame clones and lacks some. The sample lists 450,000 to 600,000 clones; 70% to 80% were seen once. Sequenced input: PBMCs. Source of these receptors: a woman aged 40 to 50 in good health. Some clones in this sample may be carry-over from other donors' samples.

This clone was observed once. This chain joins TRBV14 and TRBJ2-7; 7 bases map to TRBD2. V lost 0 bases and J lost 7; bases outside the gene matches: 3. The CDR3 extends over 13 amino acids. Germline lookup yields CDR1 SGHDN and CDR2 FVKESK. The CDR3 bases are TGTGCCAGCAGCCAAGATTGGGGAGGGGAGCAGTACTTC. Protein product: CASSQDWGGEQYF.

This chain joins TRBV5-8 and TRBJ2-7; D unresolved. The germline V and J ends were trimmed by 2 bases and 0 bases, with 15 bases remaining between them. CDR3 length: 16 residues. Germline CDR1 and CDR2: SGHTS and YDEGEE. In nucleotides, the CDR3 is TGTGCCAGCAGCTTCCTCACCAGCGCGAGCTCCTACGAGCAGTACTTC. Translating gives CASSFLTSASSYEQYF.

V is TRBV28 and J is TRBJ2-7; D unclear. Per the germline V gene, CDR1 is MDHEN and CDR2 is SYDVKM. Trimming removed 5 bases from V and 4 bases from J, with 15 bases in between. CDR3 length equals 14 residues. The chain's CDR3 is CASSAPPGSYEQYF. The CDR3 DNA is TGTGCCAGCAGTGCCCCCCCAGGCTCTTACGAGCAGTACTTC.

This sequence joins TRBV4-2 and TRBJ1-4; D uncertain. Germline loops: CDR1 LGHNA, CDR2 YNFKEQ. This CDR3 has 18 residues. V lost 1 base and J lost 8, with 23 bases in between. The CDR3 here is CASSQGEEGRARGEKLFF. CDR3 DNA sequence: TGTGCCAGCAGCCAAGGAGAGGAAGGAAGAGCCCGAGGGGAAAAACTGTTTTTT.

The chain is built from TRBV2 and TRBJ2-1; D unclear. Deletions cut 9 bases from V and 9 bases from J, with 6 bases between. In germline, CDR1 is SNHLY, CDR2 FYNNEI. The CDR3 runs 9 residues. The CDR3 DNA reads TGTGCCAGTGGTGGTGAGCAGTTCTTC. This encodes CASGGEQFF.

In DNA, the CDR3 is TGTGCCAGCAACTCCAGGTTAGAGGAGACCCAGTACTTC. It codes for CASNSRLEETQYF. The chain employs TRBV2 and TRBJ2-5, with D unresolved. The CDR3 totals 13 residues. Germline loops: CDR1 SNHLY, CDR2 FYNNEI. Trimming removed 7 bases at V and 5 bases at J, with 14 bases between.

The sample holds one count of this clone. The chain couples TRBV5-1 to TRBJ2-3, with 9 bases identical to TRBD2. This CDR3 comprises 17 residues. Germline V gene lookup returns CDR1 SGHRS and CDR2 YFSETQ. The J segment lost 0 bases and the V segment lost 4 bases, leaving 9 bases of the junction unmatched. CDR3 amino acids: CASSARLADQSTDTQYF. The CDR3 bases are TGCGCCAGCAGCGCCCGACTAGCGGACCAGAGCACAGATACGCAGTATTTT.

The chain joins TRBV5-1 to TRBJ1-2, with D tentatively TRBD1 (6 bases). Germline V gene data show CDR1 as SGHRS and CDR2 as YFSETQ. The V gene lost 4 bases and the J gene lost 1 base, with 14 bases spanning the gap. The CDR3 consists of 15 residues. Here the CDR3 reads CASSPRGGLNYGYTF. The CDR3, as DNA: TGCGCCAGCAGCCCCCGGGGGGGGCTTAACTATGGCTACACCTTC. The full variable domain, rest sourced from reference TRBV5-1 and TRBJ1-2, is KAGVTQTPRYLIKTRGQQVTLSCSPISGHRSVSWYQQTPGQGLQFLFEYFSETQRNKGNFPGRFSGRQFSNSRSEMNVSTLELGDSALYLCASSPRGGLNYGYTFGSGTRLTVV.

This chain connects TRBV27 to TRBJ2-7, with D unclear. V lost 2 bases and J 6 bases, leaving 11 bases between the germline ends. Germline-derived CDR1 and CDR2 are MNHEY and SMNVEV (reference sequence). This CDR3 has 13 residues. The CDR3 reads CASSLNPSREQYF. The CDR3 nucleotides read TGTGCCAGCAGTTTAAACCCCAGTCGCGAGCAGTACTTC.

The V and J genes are TRBV6-1 and TRBJ1-4; D is unclear. Looked up from germline, CDR1 is MNHNS and CDR2 is SASEGT. This CDR3 has 13 amino acids. Trimming took 7 bases from V and 4 from J, leaving 10 bases between them. CDR3 bases: TGTGCCAGCATACAGCGGGTTAATGAAAAACTGTTTTTT. It codes for CASIQRVNEKLFF.

V is TRBV7-9 and J is TRBJ1-3; D is uncertain. There are 12 residues in the CDR3. Germline V gene sequence: CDR1 SEHNR, CDR2 FQNEAQ (reference sequence). V lost 6 bases to trimming and J lost 4 bases, with 7 bases between them. CDR3 nucleotides: TGTGCCAGCAGACCGGACGGAAACACCATATATTTT. Protein sequence: CASRPDGNTIYF.

The chain links TRBV30 to TRBJ1-3; D remains unclear. Looked up from germline, CDR1 is GTSNPN and CDR2 is SVGIG (reference sequence). With 4 bases removed from V and 4 bases from J, the gap between germline ends came to 8 bases. This CDR3 spans 12 amino acids. CDR3 loop: CAWNPSGNTIYF. CDR3 sequence (DNA): TGTGCCTGGAACCCAAGCGGAAACACCATATATTTT.

The DNA of the CDR3 is TGTGCCAGCTCACCACTTTCCGCCGGCCTGATTGAGACCCAGTACTTC. Amino acids: CASSPLSAGLIETQYF. The chain has TRBV18 and TRBJ2-5; D not resolved. The CDR3 is 16 amino acids. Trimming cost V 1 base and J 5 bases, with 17 bases left between them. Germline V gene lookup returns CDR1 KGHSH and CDR2 LQKENI.

V and J are TRBV10-2 and TRBJ2-1, with D possibly being TRBD1 or TRBD2 (5 bases each). This CDR3 is 12 amino acids long. V was cut by 4 bases and J by 12 bases, with 13 bases left in between. Germline-derived CDR1 and CDR2 are WSHSY and SAAADI. CDR3 sequence (DNA): TGCGCCAGCAGTGTGTCGGGGCTACTGCAGTTCTTC. Protein sequence: CASSVSGLLQFF.

This clone was found once. This rearrangement joins TRBV19 to TRBJ2-3, with 7 positions matching TRBD2. The junction had 3 bases not matched to a gene; V was cut back by 5 bases and J by 4 bases. Germline CDR1 is LNHDA and CDR2 is SQIVND (reference sequence). The CDR3 is made up of 13 amino acids. The CDR3 loop reads CASSRGVADTQYF. The CDR3 DNA reads TGTGCCAGTAGTCGGGGGGTTGCAGATACGCAGTATTTT.

The CDR3 sequence is CAWSRRADTQYF. The CDR3 DNA sequence: TGTGCCTGGAGCCGGAGGGCAGATACGCAGTATTTT. This chain uses TRBV30 with TRBJ2-3; a possible D gene is TRBD2 (6 bases). Germline CDR1 reads GTSNPN; CDR2 reads SVGIG (reference sequence). The CDR3 contains 12 residues. V dropped 3 bases and J dropped 4 bases, with 8 bases sitting between them.

This chain connects TRBV15 to TRBJ2-7; D is tentatively TRBD1 or TRBD2 (6 bases each). Germline V gene lookup returns CDR1 LNHNV and CDR2 YYDKDF (reference sequence). There are 14 residues in the CDR3. The V end lost 6 bases, the J end lost 3 bases, and 15 bases lay between the germline ends. CDR3 residues: CATRGGPYDYEQYF. DNA for the CDR3: TGTGCCACCAGAGGGGGGCCCTATGACTACGAGCAGTACTTC.

This chain links TRBV10-3 with TRBJ2-3; the D gene is possibly TRBD2 (5 bases). CDR3 size: 14 residues. Germline lookup yields CDR1 ENHRY and CDR2 SYGVKD. V was pared by 2 bases and J by 6 bases, with 12 bases between. Here the CDR3 DNA reads TGTGCCATCAGTGAGGGGAGTAGCCTGGATACGCAGTATTTT. Translating it yields CAISEGSSLDTQYF.

J is TRBJ1-5 and V is TRBV7-2, with TRBD1 matching over 11 bases. V lost 5 bases and J lost 5; bases outside the gene matches: 5. CDR3 length equals 15 residues. Germline CDR1 is SGHTA and CDR2 is FQGNSA. The CDR3 DNA is TGTGCCAGCAGCCCTGGGGACAGGGGGTATCAGCCCCAGCATTTT. This codes for CASSPGDRGYQPQHF. Full variable domain (rest looked up from reference TRBV7-2 and TRBJ1-5): GAGVSQSPSNKVTEKGKDVELRCDPISGHTALYWYRQSLGQGLEFLIYFQGNSAPDKSGLPSDRFSAERTGGSVSTLTIQRTQQEDSAVYLCASSPGDRGYQPQHFGDGTRLSIL.

The rearrangement links TRBV11-1 to TRBJ1-2; D remains ambiguous. V was clipped by 4 bases and J by 5 bases, with 17 bases between them. CDR1 and CDR2 from the germline V gene are SGHAT and FQDESV (reference sequence). The CDR3 runs 15 residues. The CDR3 nucleotides read TGTGCCAGCAGCTCTGGACCGTCACCCACGTATGGCTACACCTTC. The encoded protein is CASSSGPSPTYGYTF.

The chain couples TRBV5-5 to TRBJ1-3, with D unresolved. This CDR3 is built from 14 residues. Germline lookup yields CDR1 SGHKS and CDR2 YYEKEE (reference sequence). V lost 4 bases and J 0 bases, leaving 8 bases between the germline ends. CDR3 sequence: CASSPINSGNTIYF. The CDR3 DNA reads as TGTGCCAGCAGCCCCATAAACTCTGGAAACACCATATATTTT.